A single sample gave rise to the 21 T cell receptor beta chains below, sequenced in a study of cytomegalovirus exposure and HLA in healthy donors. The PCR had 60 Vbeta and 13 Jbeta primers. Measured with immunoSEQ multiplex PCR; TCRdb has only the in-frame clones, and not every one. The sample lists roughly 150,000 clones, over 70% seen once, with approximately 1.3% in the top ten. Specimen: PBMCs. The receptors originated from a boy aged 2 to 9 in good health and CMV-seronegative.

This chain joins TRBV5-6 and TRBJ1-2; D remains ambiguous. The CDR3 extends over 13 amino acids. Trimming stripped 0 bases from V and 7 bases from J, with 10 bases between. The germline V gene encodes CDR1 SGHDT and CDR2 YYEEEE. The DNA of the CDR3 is TGTGCCAGCAGCTTGGGCAGGAATGCTGGCTACACCTTC. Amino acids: CASSLGRNAGYTF. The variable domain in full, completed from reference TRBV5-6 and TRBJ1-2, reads DAGVTQSPTHLIKTRGQQVTLRCSPKSGHDTVSWYQQALGQGPQFIFQYYEEEERQRGNFPDRFSGHQFPNYSSELNVNALLLGDSALYLCASSLGRNAGYTFGSGTRLTVV.

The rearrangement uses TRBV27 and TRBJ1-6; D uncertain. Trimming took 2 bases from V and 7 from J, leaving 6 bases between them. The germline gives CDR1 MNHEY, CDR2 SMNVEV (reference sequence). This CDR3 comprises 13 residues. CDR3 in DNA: TGTGCCAGCAGTTTAGGCAGAAATTCACCCCTCCACTTT. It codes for CASSLGRNSPLHF.

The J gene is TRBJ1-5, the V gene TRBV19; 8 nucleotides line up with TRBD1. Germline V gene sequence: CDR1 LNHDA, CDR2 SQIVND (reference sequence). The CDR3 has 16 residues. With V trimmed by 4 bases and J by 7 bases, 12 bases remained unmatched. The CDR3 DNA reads TGTGCCAGTAGTACCTCCAGACAGGGGATAGGGCAGCCCCAGCATTTT. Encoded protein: CASSTSRQGIGQPQHF.

DNA of the CDR3: TGTGCCAGCAGCTTGGGGGGGGGATACAATGAGCAGTTCTTC. This codes for CASSLGGGYNEQFF. The V gene is TRBV11-3, the J gene TRBJ2-1; 7 nucleotides match TRBD2. CDR3 size: 14 residues. The ends lost 3 bases at V and 4 bases at J; junction bases unmatched: 3. Germline V gene sequence: CDR1 SGHNT, CDR2 YENEEA.

CDR3 coding DNA: TGCGCCAGCAGCTTGCCCGGGTTGAATTCACCCCTCCACTTT. Translating it yields CASSLPGLNSPLHF. The rearrangement links TRBV5-1 to TRBJ1-6; D is ambiguous. The CDR3 covers 14 residues. Trimming shortened V by 1 base and J by 7 bases, and 9 bases separated the two germline ends. Germline V gives CDR1 SGHRS, CDR2 YFSETQ.

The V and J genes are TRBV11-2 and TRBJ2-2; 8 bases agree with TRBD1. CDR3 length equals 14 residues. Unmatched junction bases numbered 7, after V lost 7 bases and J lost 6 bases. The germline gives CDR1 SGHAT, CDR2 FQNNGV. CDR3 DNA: TGTGCCAGCAACAGGGGGGTTTTCCCCGGGGAGCTGTTTTTT. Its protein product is CASNRGVFPGELFF.

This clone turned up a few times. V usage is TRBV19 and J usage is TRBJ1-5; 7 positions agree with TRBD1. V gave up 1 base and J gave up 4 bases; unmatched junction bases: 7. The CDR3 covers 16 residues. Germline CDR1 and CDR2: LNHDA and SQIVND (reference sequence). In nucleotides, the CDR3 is TGTGCCAGTAGTATAGGAGAGGACAGGCTAAATCAGCCCCAGCATTTT. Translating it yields CASSIGEDRLNQPQHF.

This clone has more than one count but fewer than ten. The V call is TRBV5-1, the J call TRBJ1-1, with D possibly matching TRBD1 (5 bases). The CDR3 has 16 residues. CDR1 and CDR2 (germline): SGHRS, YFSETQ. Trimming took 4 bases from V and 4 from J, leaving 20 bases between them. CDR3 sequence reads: CASSLGSDISGTEAFF. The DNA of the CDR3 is TGCGCCAGCAGCCTGGGATCGGACATAAGTGGCACTGAAGCTTTCTTT. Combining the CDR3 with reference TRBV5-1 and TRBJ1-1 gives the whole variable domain KAGVTQTPRYLIKTRGQQVTLSCSPISGHRSVSWYQQTPGQGLQFLFEYFSETQRNKGNFPGRFSGRQFSNSRSEMNVSTLELGDSALYLCASSLGSDISGTEAFFGQGTRLTVV.

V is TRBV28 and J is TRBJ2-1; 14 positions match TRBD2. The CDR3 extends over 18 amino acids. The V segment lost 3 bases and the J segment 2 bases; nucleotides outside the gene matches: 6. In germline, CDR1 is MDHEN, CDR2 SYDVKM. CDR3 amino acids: CASSFSGLAGATYNEQFF. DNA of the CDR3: TGTGCCAGCAGTTTTTCGGGACTAGCGGGGGCAACCTACAATGAGCAGTTCTTC.

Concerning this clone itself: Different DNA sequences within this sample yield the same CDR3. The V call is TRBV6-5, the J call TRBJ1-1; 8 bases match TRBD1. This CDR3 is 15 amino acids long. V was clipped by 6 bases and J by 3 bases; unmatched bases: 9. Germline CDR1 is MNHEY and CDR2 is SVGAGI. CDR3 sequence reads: CASRRTQGAYTEAFF. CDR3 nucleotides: TGTGCCAGCAGACGAACTCAGGGGGCCTACACTGAAGCTTTCTTT.

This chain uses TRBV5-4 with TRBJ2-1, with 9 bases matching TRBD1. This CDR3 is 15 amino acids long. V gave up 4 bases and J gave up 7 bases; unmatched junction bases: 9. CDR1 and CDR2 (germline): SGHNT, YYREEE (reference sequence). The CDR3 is CASSPGGDRVNEQFF. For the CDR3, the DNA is TGTGCCAGCAGCCCCGGTGGGGACAGGGTGAATGAGCAGTTCTTC.

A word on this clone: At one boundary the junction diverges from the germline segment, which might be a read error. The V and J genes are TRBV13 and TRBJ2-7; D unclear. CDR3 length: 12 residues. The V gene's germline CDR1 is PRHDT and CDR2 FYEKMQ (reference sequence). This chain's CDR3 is CASSVGPFEQYF. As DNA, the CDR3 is TGTGCCAGCAGCGTAGGCCCCTTCGAGCAGTACTTC.

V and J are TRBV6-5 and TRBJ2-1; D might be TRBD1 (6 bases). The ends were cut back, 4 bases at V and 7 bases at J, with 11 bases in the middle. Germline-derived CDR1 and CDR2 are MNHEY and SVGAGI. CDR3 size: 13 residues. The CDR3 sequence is CASSFRGRNEQFF. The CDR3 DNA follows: TGTGCCAGCAGTTTCAGGGGTAGGAATGAGCAGTTCTTC.

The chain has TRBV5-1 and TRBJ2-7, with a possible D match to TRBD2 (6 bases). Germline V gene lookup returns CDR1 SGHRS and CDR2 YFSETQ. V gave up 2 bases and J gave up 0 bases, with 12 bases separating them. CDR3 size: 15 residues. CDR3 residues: CASSFGLANSYEQYF. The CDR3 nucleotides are TGCGCCAGCAGCTTCGGGCTAGCGAACTCCTACGAGCAGTACTTC.

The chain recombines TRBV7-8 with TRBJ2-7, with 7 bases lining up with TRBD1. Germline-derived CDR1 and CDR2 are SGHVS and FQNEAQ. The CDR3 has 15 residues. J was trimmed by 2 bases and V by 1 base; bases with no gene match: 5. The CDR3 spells CASSLGSGTAYEQYV. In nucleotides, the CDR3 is TGTGCCAGCAGCTTAGGTTCAGGGACAGCCTACGAGCAGTACGTC.

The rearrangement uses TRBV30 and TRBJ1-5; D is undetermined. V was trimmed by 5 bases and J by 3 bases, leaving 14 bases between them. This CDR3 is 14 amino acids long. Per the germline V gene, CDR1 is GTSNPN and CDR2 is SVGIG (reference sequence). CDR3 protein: CAWSDSSPNQPQHF. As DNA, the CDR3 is TGTGCCTGGTCGGACTCCTCGCCCAATCAGCCCCAGCATTTT.

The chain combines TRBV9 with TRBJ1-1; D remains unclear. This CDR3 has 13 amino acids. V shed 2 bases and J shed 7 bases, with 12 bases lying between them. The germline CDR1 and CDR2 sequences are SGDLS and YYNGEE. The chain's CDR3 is CASSVDEDFEAFF. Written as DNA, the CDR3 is TGTGCCAGCAGCGTGGATGAGGATTTTGAAGCTTTCTTT. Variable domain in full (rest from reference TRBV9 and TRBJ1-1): DSGVTQTPKHLITATGQRVTLRCSPRSGDLSVYWYQQSLDQGLQFLIQYYNGEERAKGNILERFSAQQFPDLHSELNLSSLELGDSALYFCASSVDEDFEAFFGQGTRLTVV.

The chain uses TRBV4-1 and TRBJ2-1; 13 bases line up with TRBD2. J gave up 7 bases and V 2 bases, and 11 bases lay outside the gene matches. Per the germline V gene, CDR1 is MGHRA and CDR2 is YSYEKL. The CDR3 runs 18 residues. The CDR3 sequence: CASSQLGLAGAGGNEQFF. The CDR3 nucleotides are TGCGCCAGCAGCCAACTCGGACTAGCGGGAGCTGGGGGTAATGAGCAGTTCTTC.

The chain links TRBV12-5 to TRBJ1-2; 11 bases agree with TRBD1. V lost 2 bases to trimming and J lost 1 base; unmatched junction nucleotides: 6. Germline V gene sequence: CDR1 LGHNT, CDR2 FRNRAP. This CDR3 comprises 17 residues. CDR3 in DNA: TGTGCTAGTGGTTTGCGCAGGACAGGGGGCTTTAACTATGGCTACACCTTC. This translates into CASGLRRTGGFNYGYTF.

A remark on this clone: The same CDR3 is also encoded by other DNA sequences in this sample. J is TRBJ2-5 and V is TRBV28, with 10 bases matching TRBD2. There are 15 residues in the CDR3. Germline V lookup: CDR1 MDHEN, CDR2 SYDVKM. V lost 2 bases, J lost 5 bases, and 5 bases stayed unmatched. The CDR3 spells CASSLVAGGRETQYF. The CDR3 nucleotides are TGTGCCAGCAGTTTAGTAGCGGGGGGCCGGGAGACCCAGTACTTC. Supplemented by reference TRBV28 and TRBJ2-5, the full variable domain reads DVKVTQSSRYLVKRTGEKVFLECVQDMDHENMFWYRQDPGLGLRLIYFSYDVKMKEKGDIPEGYSVSREKKERFSLILESASTNQTSMYLCASSLVAGGRETQYFGPGTRLLVL.

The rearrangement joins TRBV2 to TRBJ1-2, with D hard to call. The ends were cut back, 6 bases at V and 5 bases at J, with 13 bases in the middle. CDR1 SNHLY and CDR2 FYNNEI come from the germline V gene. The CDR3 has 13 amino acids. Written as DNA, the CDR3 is TGTGCCAGCAGGGGCAGGTCGGGGTATGGCTACACCTTC. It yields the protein CASRGRSGYGYTF.